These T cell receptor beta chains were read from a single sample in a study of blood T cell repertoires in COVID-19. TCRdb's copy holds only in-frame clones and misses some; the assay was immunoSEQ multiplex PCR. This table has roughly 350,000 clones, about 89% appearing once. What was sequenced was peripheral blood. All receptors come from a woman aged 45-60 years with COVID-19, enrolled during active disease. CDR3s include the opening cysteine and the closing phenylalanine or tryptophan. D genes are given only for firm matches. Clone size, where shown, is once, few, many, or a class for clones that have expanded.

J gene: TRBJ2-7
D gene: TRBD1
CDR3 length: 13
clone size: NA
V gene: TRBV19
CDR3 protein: CASTGDSTYEQYF
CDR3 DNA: TGTGCCAGTACCGGGGACAGCACCTACGAGCAGTACTTC

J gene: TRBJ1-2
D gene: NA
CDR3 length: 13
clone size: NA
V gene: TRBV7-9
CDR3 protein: CASSPRGAPGYTF
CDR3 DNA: TGTGCCAGCAGTCCTCGGGGGGCGCCTGGCTACACCTTC

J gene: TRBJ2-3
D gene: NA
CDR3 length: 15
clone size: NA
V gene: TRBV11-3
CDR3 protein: CASSLDGGATDTQYF
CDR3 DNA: TGTGCCAGCAGCTTAGATGGCGGGGCCACAGATACGCAGTATTTT

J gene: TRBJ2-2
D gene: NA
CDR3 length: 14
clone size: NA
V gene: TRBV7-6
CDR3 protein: CASSLTGSAGELFF
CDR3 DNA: TGTGCCAGCAGCTTAACGGGGTCCGCCGGGGAGCTGTTTTTT

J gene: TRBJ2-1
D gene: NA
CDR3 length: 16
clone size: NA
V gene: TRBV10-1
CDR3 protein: CASSEGTARVFNEQFF
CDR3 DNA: TGCGCCAGCAGTGAGGGTACCGCCCGGGTGTTCAATGAGCAGTTCTTC

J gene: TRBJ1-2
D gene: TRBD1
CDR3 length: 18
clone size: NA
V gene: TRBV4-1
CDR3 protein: CASSQYRTGALINYGYTF
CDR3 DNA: TGCGCCAGCAGCCAATATAGGACAGGAGCCCTCATTAACTATGGCTACACCTTC

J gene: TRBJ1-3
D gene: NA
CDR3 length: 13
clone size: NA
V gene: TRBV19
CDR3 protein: CASNSFSGNTIYF
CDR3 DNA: TGTGCCAGCAACAGCTTCTCTGGAAACACCATATATTTT

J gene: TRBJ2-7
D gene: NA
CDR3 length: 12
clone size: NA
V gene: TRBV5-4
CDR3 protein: CASSLDWYEQYF
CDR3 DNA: TGTGCCAGCAGCCTAGACTGGTACGAGCAGTACTTC

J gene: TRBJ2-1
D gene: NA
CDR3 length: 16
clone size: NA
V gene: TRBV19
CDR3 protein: CASSILSDSLRSGQFF
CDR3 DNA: TGTGCCAGTAGTATACTCTCAGACTCGTTACGCTCGGGGCAGTTCTTC

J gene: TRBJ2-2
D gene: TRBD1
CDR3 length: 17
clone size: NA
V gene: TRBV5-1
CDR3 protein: CASSARRGTGITGELFF
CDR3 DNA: TGCGCCAGCAGCGCCCGACGTGGGACAGGGATCACCGGGGAGCTGTTTTTT

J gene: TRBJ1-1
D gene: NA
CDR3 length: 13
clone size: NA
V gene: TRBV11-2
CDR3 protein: CASSWGRGTEAFF
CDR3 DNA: TGTGCCAGCAGCTGGGGGCGAGGGACTGAAGCTTTCTTT

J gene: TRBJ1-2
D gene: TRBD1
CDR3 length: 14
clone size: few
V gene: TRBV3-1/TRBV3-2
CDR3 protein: CASSGTGTNYGYTF
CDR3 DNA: TGTGCCAGCAGTGGGACAGGGACAAACTATGGCTACACCTTC

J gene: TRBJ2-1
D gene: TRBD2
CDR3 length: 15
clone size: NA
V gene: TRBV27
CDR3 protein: CATRVLASGYNEQFF
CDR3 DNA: TGTGCCACCAGAGTACTGGCTAGCGGATACAATGAGCAGTTCTTC

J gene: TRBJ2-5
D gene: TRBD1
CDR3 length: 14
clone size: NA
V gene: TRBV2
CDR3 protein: CASRKTGGGETQYF
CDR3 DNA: TGTGCCAGCAGAAAAACAGGGGGTGGCGAGACCCAGTACTTC

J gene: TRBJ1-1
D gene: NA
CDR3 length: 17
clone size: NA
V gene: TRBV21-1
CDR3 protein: CASSKEGSGQGATEAFF
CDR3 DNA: TGTGCCAGCAGCAAAGAGGGGAGTGGACAGGGAGCCACTGAAGCTTTCTTT

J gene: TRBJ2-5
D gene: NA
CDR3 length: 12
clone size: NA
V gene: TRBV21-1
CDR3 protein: CASSQKRETQYF
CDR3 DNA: TGTGCCAGCAGCCAGAAGCGGGAGACCCAGTACTTC

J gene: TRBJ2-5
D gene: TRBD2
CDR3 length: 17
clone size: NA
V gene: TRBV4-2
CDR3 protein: CASSPLSGGSGRETQYF
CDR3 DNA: TGTGCCAGCAGCCCACTTAGCGGGGGGTCAGGAAGGGAGACCCAGTACTTC

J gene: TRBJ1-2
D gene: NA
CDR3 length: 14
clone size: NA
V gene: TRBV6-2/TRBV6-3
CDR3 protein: CASSYGKGIYGYTF
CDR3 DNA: TGTGCCAGCAGTTACGGGAAGGGGATCTATGGCTACACCTTC

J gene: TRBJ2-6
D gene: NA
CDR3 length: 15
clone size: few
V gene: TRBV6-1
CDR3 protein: CASREGGSGANVLTF
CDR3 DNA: TGTGCCAGCAGGGAAGGAGGCTCTGGGGCCAACGTCCTGACTTTC

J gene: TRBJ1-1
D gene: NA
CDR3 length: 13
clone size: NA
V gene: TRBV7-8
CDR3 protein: CASSEDRDTEAFF
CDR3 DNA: TGTGCCAGCAGCGAAGACAGAGACACTGAAGCTTTCTTT

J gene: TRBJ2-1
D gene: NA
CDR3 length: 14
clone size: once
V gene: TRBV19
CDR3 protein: CASSFQGAYNEQFF
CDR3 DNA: TGTGCCAGTAGTTTCCAGGGTGCCTACAATGAGCAGTTCTTC

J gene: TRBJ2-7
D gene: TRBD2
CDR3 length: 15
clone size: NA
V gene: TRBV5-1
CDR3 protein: CASSYASGYSYEQYF
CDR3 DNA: TGCGCCAGCAGCTACGCTAGCGGGTACTCCTACGAGCAGTACTTC

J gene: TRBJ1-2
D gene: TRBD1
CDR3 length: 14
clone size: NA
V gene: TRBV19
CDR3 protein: CASSTGQEGYGYTF
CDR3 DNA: TGTGCCAGTAGTACCGGACAGGAAGGGTATGGCTACACCTTC

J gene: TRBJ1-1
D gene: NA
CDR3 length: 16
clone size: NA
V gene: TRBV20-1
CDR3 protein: CSASSLTANMNTEAFF
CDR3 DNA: TGCAGTGCTAGTTCGCTGACAGCGAATATGAACACTGAAGCTTTCTTT

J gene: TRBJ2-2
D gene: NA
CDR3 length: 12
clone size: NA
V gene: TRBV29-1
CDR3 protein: CSVLTNTGELFF
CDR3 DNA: TGCAGCGTCTTAACGAACACCGGGGAGCTGTTTTTT

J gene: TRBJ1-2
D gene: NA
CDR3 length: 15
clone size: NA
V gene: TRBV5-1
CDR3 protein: CASSLLQDRNYGYTF
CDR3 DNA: TGCGCCAGCAGCCTACTACAGGATCGGAACTATGGCTACACCTTC

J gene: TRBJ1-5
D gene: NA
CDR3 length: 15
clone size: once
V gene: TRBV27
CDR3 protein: CASSPYPGGSQPQHF
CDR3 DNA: TGTGCCAGCAGCCCCTATCCGGGAGGGTCTCAGCCCCAGCATTTT

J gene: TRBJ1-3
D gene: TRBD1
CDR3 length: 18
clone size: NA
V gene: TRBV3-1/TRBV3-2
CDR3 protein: CASSRGTGGLNSGNTIYF
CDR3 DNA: TGTGCCAGCAGCCGCGGGACAGGGGGCTTAAACTCTGGAAACACCATATATTTT

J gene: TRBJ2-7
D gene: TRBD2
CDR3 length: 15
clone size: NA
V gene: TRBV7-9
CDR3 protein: CASSLVLAEPYEQYF
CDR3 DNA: TGTGCCAGCAGCTTAGTGCTAGCGGAGCCCTACGAGCAGTACTTC

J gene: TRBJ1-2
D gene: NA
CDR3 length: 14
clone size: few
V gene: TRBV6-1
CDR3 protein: CASSEALRLYGYTF
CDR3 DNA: TGTGCCAGCAGTGAAGCTCTACGCCTATACGGCTACACCTTC

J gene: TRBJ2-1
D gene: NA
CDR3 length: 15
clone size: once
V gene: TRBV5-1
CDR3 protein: CASSLEFDRYNEQFF
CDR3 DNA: TGCGCCAGCAGCTTGGAGTTCGACAGATACAATGAGCAGTTCTTC

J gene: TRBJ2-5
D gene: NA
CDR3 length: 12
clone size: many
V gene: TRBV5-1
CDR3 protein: CASSFTAETQYF
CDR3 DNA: TGCGCCAGCAGCTTTACAGCAGAGACCCAGTACTTC